This T cell receptor beta chain was obtained from a study of shared clonotypes between healthy human individuals. About the study: The plates for each donor numbered three CD4 naive, three CD4 memory, two CD8 naive and one CD8 memory.

Notes on this clone: Its target is not known.

Naive CD8 cells, CD45RO-negative and positively selected for CCR7, excluded terminally differentiated effector memory CD45RA+ cells. Libraries were prepared by immunoSEQ multiplex PCR; TCRdb keeps only in-frame clonotypes and omits some of them. The table includes about 2.2 million clones, roughly 95% detected once. Study findings and constraints: When naive CD4 clonotypes were compared across several donors, about 4.8% were shared.

Sequencing was done on a sample of naive CD8+ T cells from PBMCs. The receptor was derived from a man aged 18 to 29 in good health. Some clones in this sample may be carry-over from other donors' samples.

This CDR3 reads CASSLAFEGRSVGNEQFF. In nucleotides, the CDR3 is TGTGCCAGCAGCTTAGCTTTTGAGGGCAGGTCGGTCGGGAATGAGCAGTTCTTC. The rearrangement links TRBV7-6 to TRBJ2-1; tentative D call: TRBD2 (5 bases). V dropped 0 bases and J dropped 7 bases, with 22 bases sitting between them. Germline V CDR1 and CDR2: SGHVS, FNYEAQ. The CDR3 spans 18 residues.